This is a list of T cell receptor beta chains from one sample in a study of blood T cell repertoires in COVID-19. Clones were read by immunoSEQ multiplex PCR, and TCRdb kept only the in-frame ones, dropping some. This table has 300,000 to 400,000 clones, about 90% appearing once. Input material: peripheral blood. All receptors derive from a woman aged 45-65 years with COVID-19, enrolled during active disease. Each CDR3 is given with its conserved first and last residue. D genes are given only for firm matches. A clone size is listed for some rows: how often the clone was seen (once, few, many), or a class if it is expanded.

abundance	j_gene	len	v_gene	d_gene	CDR3aa	CDR3nt
-	TRBJ2-4	16	TRBV20-1	-	CSASSPRQVAKNIQYF	TGCAGTGCTAGTTCCCCCCGACAGGTAGCCAAAAACATTCAGTACTTC
-	TRBJ1-2	14	TRBV3-1/TRBV3-2	-	CASSPRPGAYGYTF	TGTGCCAGCAGCCCTAGGCCTGGCGCCTATGGCTACACCTTC
-	TRBJ2-3	14	TRBV10-3	-	CAISETGNTDTQYF	TGTGCCATCAGTGAGACAGGCAACACAGATACGCAGTATTTT
-	TRBJ2-7	14	TRBV20-1	TRBD2	CSASRLAETYEQYF	TGCAGTGCTAGTCGACTAGCGGAAACCTACGAGCAGTACTTC
-	TRBJ2-1	14	TRBV7-3	TRBD2	CASSPGLAYNEQFF	TGTGCCAGCAGTCCGGGACTAGCCTACAATGAGCAGTTCTTC
-	TRBJ2-1	16	TRBV18	TRBD2	CASSRTSGRSGNEQFF	TGTGCCAGCTCACGGACTAGCGGGAGGTCCGGCAATGAGCAGTTCTTC
-	TRBJ1-5	13	TRBV28	-	CASSLSGNQPQHF	TGTGCCAGCAGTTTATCGGGGAATCAGCCCCAGCATTTT
few	TRBJ1-1	15	TRBV7-6	TRBD1	CASSSQGTGLTEAFF	TGTGCCAGCAGCTCCCAGGGGACAGGGCTCACTGAAGCTTTCTTT
-	TRBJ2-1	19	TRBV28	-	CASSTQGKAETSSYNEQFF	TGTGCCAGCAGCACACAAGGAAAAGCGGAAACGAGCTCCTACAATGAGCAGTTCTTC
-	TRBJ1-1	15	TRBV28	TRBD1	CASTGQVIWNTEAFF	TGTGCCAGCACCGGACAGGTAATTTGGAACACTGAAGCTTTCTTT